This TCR beta chain was retrieved from a study of T cell changes during pregnancy in multiple sclerosis. Germline CDR1 is SGHKS and CDR2 is YYEKEE (reference sequence). The V segment lost 0 bases and the J segment 3 bases; nucleotides outside the gene matches: 5. The CDR3 is made up of 15 amino acids. Using immunoSEQ multiplex PCR, the repertoire was profiled, and TCRdb retains in-frame clones only, with some absent. The data hold around 100,000 clones, with about 89% observed a single time. This TCR derives from a female donor with multiple sclerosis, enrolled in a pregnancy study. The chain is built from TRBV5-5 and TRBJ2-7; TRBD2 agrees at 8 bases. Source: peripheral blood, taken after pregnancy. The CDR3 DNA follows: TGTGCCAGCAGCTTGGGGGCCAGCGGGGGCTACGAGCAGTACTTC. Its protein product is CASSLGASGGYEQYF. Drawing the rest from reference TRBV5-5 and TRBJ2-7, the complete variable domain is DAGVTQSPTHLIKTRGQQVTLRCSPISGHKSVSWYQQVLGQGPQFIFQYYEKEERGRGNFPDRFSARQFPNYSSELNVNALLLGDSALYLCASSLGASGGYEQYFGPGTRLTVT.